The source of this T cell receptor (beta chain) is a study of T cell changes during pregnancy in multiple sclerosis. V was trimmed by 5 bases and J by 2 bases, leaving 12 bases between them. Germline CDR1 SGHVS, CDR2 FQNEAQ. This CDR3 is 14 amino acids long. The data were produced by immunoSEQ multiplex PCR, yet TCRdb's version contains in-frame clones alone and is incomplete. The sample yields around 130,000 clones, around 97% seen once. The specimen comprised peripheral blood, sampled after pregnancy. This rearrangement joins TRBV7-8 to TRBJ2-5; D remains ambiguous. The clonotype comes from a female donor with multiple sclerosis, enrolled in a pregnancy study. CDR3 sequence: CASSLQLFQETQYF. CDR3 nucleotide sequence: TGTGCCAGCAGCCTTCAGTTATTTCAAGAGACCCAGTACTTC.